A selection of T cell receptor beta chains follows, all from one sample in a study of T-cell reconstitution after alpha-beta-depleted transplantation in children. TCRdb processed the PCR reads anew with MiXCR; each CDR3 protein has one entry. The sample includes roughly 570,000 distinct CDR3 sequences, 25% to 30% of them seen just once. Here the sequenced sample was PBMCs, taken before TCRalphabeta/CD19-depleted stem cell transplant. Every receptor here comes from a boy under two years old with Wiskott-Aldrich syndrome, due to receive a stem cell transplant. Each CDR3 is given with its conserved first and last residue. Each record gives: clone size, V gene, D gene, J gene, CDR3 DNA, CDR3 protein. D genes are given only for firm matches. Clone size, where shown, is once, few, many, or a class for clones that have expanded.

>few|TRBV28|-|TRBJ2-7
TGTGCCAGCAGTAGCATCCGGCGAAGCTCCTACGAGCAGTACTTC
CASSSIRRSSYEQYF
>-|TRBV20-1|-|TRBJ2-7
TGCAGTGCTAGTCCCCTCCGGGGCTACGAGCAGTACTTC
CSASPLRGYEQYF
>-|TRBV28|-|TRBJ2-5
TGTGCCAGCAGTTTGTGGCAGTCGTGGGAGACCCAGTACTTC
CASSLWQSWETQYF
>-|TRBV20-1|TRBD1|TRBJ1-4
TGCAGTGCTAGCACAGGGGTTCGTGAAAAACTGTTTTTT
CSASTGVREKLFF
>few|TRBV5-1|-|TRBJ2-5
TGCGCCAGCAGCCTCGATGGAGCGGTCCAAGAGACCCAGTACTTC
CASSLDGAVQETQYF
>few|TRBV10-3|-|TRBJ2-3
TGTGCCATCAGTGAAATCACAGGGACTTGGCAGTATTTT
CAISEITGTWQYF
>-|TRBV24-1|-|TRBJ1-2
TGTGCCACCAGTGAACACCCGAACCATGGCTACACCTTC
CATSEHPNHGYTF
>-|TRBV9|TRBD2|TRBJ2-2
TGTGCCAGCAGCGTTAGCGGGAGGGCCAACGGGGAGCTGTTTTTT
CASSVSGRANGELFF
>few|TRBV28|-|TRBJ2-3
TGTGCCAGCAGCAGACTCAACACAGATACGCAGTATTTT
CASSRLNTDTQYF
>-|TRBV29-1|-|TRBJ1-1
TGCAGCGTTGCCGCCCGGGGCAAGGGTTACACTGAAGCTTTCTTT
CSVAARGKGYTEAFF
>-|TRBV5-5|-|TRBJ1-1
TGTGCCAGCAGCGGACTGGAGGTCGGTAACACTGAAGCTTTCTTT
CASSGLEVGNTEAFF
>few|TRBV27|-|TRBJ1-5
TGTGCCAGCAGAGGACAGCTCAATCAGCCCCAGCATTTT
CASRGQLNQPQHF
>-|TRBV28|-|TRBJ2-7
TGTGCCAGCAGTTTATCAGGGGTCTACGAGCAGTACTTC
CASSLSGVYEQYF
>-|TRBV25-1|-|TRBJ1-1
TGTGCCAGCACCGACAGCCGGAACACTGAAGCTTTCTTT
CASTDSRNTEAFF
>-|TRBV20-1|TRBD1|TRBJ1-5
TGCAGTGCTAGACAGGGGGCTCAGCCCCAGCATTTT
CSARQGAQPQHF
>few|TRBV5-1|TRBD1|TRBJ1-3
TGCGCCAGCAGCCGGACAGGGGTCGGAAACACCATATATTTT
CASSRTGVGNTIYF
>-|TRBV10-3|TRBD1|TRBJ2-2
TGTGCCATCAAGGGACAGGGGTCTAGCGGGGAGCTGTTTTTT
CAIKGQGSSGELFF
>-|TRBV12-3/TRBV12-4|-|TRBJ1-1
TGTGCCAGCAGGCCCGGGACACGAAACCCTGAAGCTTTCTTT
CASRPGTRNPEAFF
>few|TRBV7-9|-|TRBJ2-5
TGTGCCAGCAGCTTGGTCGGTAGTACGGAGACCCAGTACTTC
CASSLVGSTETQYF
>-|TRBV12-3/TRBV12-4|TRBD1|TRBJ1-2
TGTGCCAGCAGTTTAAAGAGGACAGGGGGGGACTATGGCTACACCTTC
CASSLKRTGGDYGYTF
>few|TRBV5-1|-|TRBJ1-4
TGCGCCAGCAGCAGGGACGCCCAAGGGGAAAAACTGTTTTTT
CASSRDAQGEKLFF
>few|TRBV6-2/TRBV6-3|TRBD1|TRBJ2-1
TGTGCCAGCAGTTACCAGGGACAGCCTTACAATGAGCAGTTCTTC
CASSYQGQPYNEQFF
>-|TRBV20-1|-|TRBJ2-1
TGCAGTGCTAGAGCGGGTTCGGATGAGCAGTTCTTC
CSARAGSDEQFF
>-|TRBV30|TRBD2|TRBJ2-3
TGTGCCTGGAGTCTTAGCGGGAGAGGCACAGATACGCAGTATTTT
CAWSLSGRGTDTQYF
>-|TRBV7-9|TRBD1|TRBJ2-7
TGTGCCAGCAGATCGACAGGGGGCTTTTACGAGCAGTACTTC
CASRSTGGFYEQYF
>few|TRBV20-1|-|TRBJ1-1
TGCAGTGCTCCGGGACATTTGAACACTGAAGCTTTCTTT
CSAPGHLNTEAFF
>few|TRBV15|-|TRBJ1-2
TGTGCCACCAGCAGGAGCGGGGGAGAATTATATGGCTACACCTTC
CATSRSGGELYGYTF
>-|TRBV29-1|TRBD2|TRBJ2-1
TGCAGCGTTTCGGGGGGAGTAATGACATACAATGAGCAGTTCTTC
CSVSGGVMTYNEQFF
>-|TRBV6-1|-|TRBJ1-2
TGTGCCAGCCATATTCCGAGTGCTAACTATGGCTACACCTTC
CASHIPSANYGYTF
>-|TRBV13|-|TRBJ2-5
TGTGCCAGCAGCACCCAGACCGGGTTTGAGACCCAGTACTTC
CASSTQTGFETQYF